These 21 T cell receptor beta chains were all obtained from the same sample, sequenced in a study of blood T cell repertoires in COVID-19. This table comes from immunoSEQ multiplex PCR, and its TCRdb copy is limited to in-frame clones, with some not included. The sample includes under 250,000 clones, 85% of them seen just once. What was sequenced was peripheral blood. These receptors were taken from a man aged 45-60 years with COVID-19, enrolled during active disease.

The chain has TRBV9 and TRBJ1-5; D is undetermined. Germline V gives CDR1 SGDLS, CDR2 YYNGEE. V dropped 0 bases and J dropped 8 bases, with 12 bases sitting between them. CDR3 length: 14 residues. CDR3 coding DNA: TGTGCCAGCAGCGTAGGAACGGTGGCGGAGCCCCAGCATTTT. Translated, it gives CASSVGTVAEPQHF.

The chain combines TRBV11-2 with TRBJ2-5, with TRBD1 as a possible D gene (6 bases). The germline V and J ends were trimmed by 5 bases and 4 bases, with 17 bases remaining between them. The CDR3 runs to 15 residues. Germline V CDR1 and CDR2: SGHAT, FQNNGV. The CDR3 nucleotides read TGTGCCAGCAGCCAGAACAGGGCAGTTCGAGAGACCCAGTACTTC. This translates into CASSQNRAVRETQYF. The full variable domain, with the rest looked up from reference TRBV11-2 and TRBJ2-5, is EAGVAQSPRYKIIEKRQSVAFWCNPISGHATLYWYQQILGQGPKLLIQFQNNGVVDDSQLPKDRFSAERLKGVDSTLKIQPAKLEDSAVYLCASSQNRAVRETQYFGPGTRLLVL.

The rearrangement joins TRBV19 to TRBJ1-5, with 7 bases aligning to TRBD1. V lost 1 base and J lost 4; bases outside the gene matches: 1. The V gene's germline CDR1 is LNHDA and CDR2 SQIVND (reference sequence). CDR3 length: 14 amino acids. The CDR3 sequence: CASSIAGQNQPQHF. The DNA of the CDR3 is TGTGCCAGTAGTATAGCGGGACAGAATCAGCCCCAGCATTTT. Filled out from reference TRBV19 and TRBJ1-5, the complete variable domain reads DGGITQSPKYLFRKEGQNVTLSCEQNLNHDAMYWYRQDPGQGLRLIYYSQIVNDFQKGDIAEGYSVSREKKESFPLTVTSAQKNPTAFYLCASSIAGQNQPQHFGDGTRLSIL.

This clone has only a few counts. The CDR3 loop is CASSTGVYNSPLHF. The CDR3 DNA is TGTGCCAGTAGTACAGGGGTATATAATTCACCCCTCCACTTT. The V and J genes are TRBV19 and TRBJ1-6; D is possibly TRBD1 (6 bases). The CDR3 extends over 14 amino acids. In germline, CDR1 is LNHDA, CDR2 SQIVND (reference sequence). Trimming stripped 4 bases from V and 4 bases from J, with 8 bases between.

This chain joins TRBV10-2 and TRBJ2-7; D is perhaps TRBD1 (6 bases). This CDR3 has 16 amino acids. Deletions cut 3 bases from V and 7 bases from J, with 22 bases between. The germline V gene encodes CDR1 WSHSY and CDR2 SAAADI. CDR3 nucleotides: TGCGCCAGCAGTGACCACAGGGAAGGTCGGCTTCGGGAGCAGTACTTC. Translating gives CASSDHREGRLREQYF.

V and J are TRBV2 and TRBJ2-6, with D perhaps TRBD1 (5 bases). The germline V and J ends were trimmed by 8 bases and 0 bases, with 8 bases remaining between them. The CDR3 length is 14 residues. Germline CDR1 SNHLY, CDR2 FYNNEI. CDR3 DNA: TGTGCCAGCCACCAGGGCTCTGGGGCCAACGTCCTGACTTTC. Translated, it gives CASHQGSGANVLTF.

The chain uses TRBV9 and TRBJ2-1; TRBD2 agrees at 7 bases. The CDR3 consists of 17 residues. Trimming cost V 0 bases and J 1 base; bases outside gene matches: 7. The germline gives CDR1 SGDLS, CDR2 YYNGEE. CDR3 in amino acids: CASSVVGGSLSYNEQFF. CDR3 DNA: TGTGCCAGCAGCGTAGTCGGGGGGTCTCTTTCCTACAATGAGCAGTTCTTC.

The chain recombines TRBV5-1 with TRBJ2-7; TRBD2 might be the D (5 bases). V was pared by 4 bases and J by 3 bases, with 17 bases between. Germline loops: CDR1 SGHRS, CDR2 YFSETQ. This CDR3 region has 15 residues. DNA for the CDR3: TGCGCCAGCAGCCCTGTAGGACGGAGGATCTACGAGCAGTACTTC. Translation gives CASSPVGRRIYEQYF.

This clone was detected once. The V gene is TRBV7-9, the J gene TRBJ2-5; the match to TRBD2 covers 8 bases. Per germline, CDR1 SEHNR and CDR2 FQNEAQ (reference sequence). V dropped 2 bases and J dropped 7; count of bases not matched to a gene: 9. CDR3 length: 15 amino acids. CDR3 in amino acids: CASSLPAGALGTQYF. The CDR3 bases are TGTGCCAGCAGCTTACCAGCGGGGGCCCTTGGGACCCAGTACTTC. Full variable domain (rest looked up from reference TRBV7-9 and TRBJ2-5): DTGVSQNPRHKITKRGQNVTFRCDPISEHNRLYWYRQTLGQGPEFLTYFQNEAQLEKSRLLSDRFSAERPKGSFSTLEIQRTEQGDSAMYLCASSLPAGALGTQYFGPGTRLLVL.

This rearrangement joins TRBV19 to TRBJ2-6; D remains ambiguous. The CDR3 is 13 residues long. CDR1 is LNHDA and CDR2 is SQIVND in the germline V gene (reference sequence). The germline V and J ends were trimmed by 11 bases and 3 bases, with 11 bases remaining between them. DNA of the CDR3: TGTGCCGCGTCAATTAATGGGGCCAACGTCCTGACTTTC. Encoded protein: CAASINGANVLTF.

The V and J genes are TRBV24-1 and TRBJ2-5; possibly TRBD1 for D (6 bases). V gave up 5 bases and J gave up 1 base, with 13 bases separating them. CDR1 and CDR2 from the germline V gene are KGHDR and SFDVKD. CDR3 size: 15 residues. CDR3 coding DNA: TGTGCCACCAGTGGCAATACAGGGCCCCAAGAGACCCAGTACTTC. This gives the protein CATSGNTGPQETQYF.

This clone occurred once. The chain couples TRBV27 to TRBJ1-1, with D perhaps TRBD1 (6 bases). This CDR3 comprises 17 residues. V lost 5 bases and J lost 0, with 19 bases in between. CDR1 is MNHEY, CDR2 SMNVEV, per germline (reference sequence). CDR3 sequence reads: CASSLSGGLGMNTEAFF. The CDR3, as DNA: TGTGCCAGCAGTCTAAGCGGGGGGCTTGGGATGAACACTGAAGCTTTCTTT.

A few counts support this clone. This chain connects TRBV2 to TRBJ1-2; 7 bases match TRBD1. V shed 3 bases and J 0 bases; nucleotides not matched to a gene: 1. This CDR3 has 14 amino acids. The germline V gene encodes CDR1 SNHLY and CDR2 FYNNEI. The CDR3 sequence is CASSDGTANYGYTF. DNA for the CDR3: TGTGCCAGCAGTGACGGGACAGCTAACTATGGCTACACCTTC.

V and J are TRBV13 and TRBJ1-2; D gene ambiguous. The CDR3 sequence is 15 residues long. CDR1 is PRHDT and CDR2 is FYEKMQ in the germline V gene (reference sequence). V lost 0 bases and J 3 bases, leaving 11 bases between the germline ends. The chain's CDR3 is CASSLGPGSYYGYTF. The DNA of the CDR3 is TGTGCCAGCAGCTTAGGTCCCGGGTCTTACTATGGCTACACCTTC.

The chain is built from TRBV9 and TRBJ2-5, with a possible D match to TRBD1 (5 bases). V shed 0 bases and J shed 1 base, with 10 bases lying between them. In germline, CDR1 is SGDLS, CDR2 YYNGEE. This CDR3 region has 15 residues. The DNA for the CDR3 is TGTGCCAGCAGCGTAGGACAGAACCTCCAAGAGACCCAGTACTTC. This codes for CASSVGQNLQETQYF.

The V call is TRBV5-1, the J call TRBJ2-7, with 7 bases identical to TRBD1. From germline, CDR1 is SGHRS and CDR2 YFSETQ. The V gene end was trimmed by 9 bases and the J gene end by 0 bases; junction bases not matched to a gene: 3. This CDR3 spans 12 amino acids. The CDR3 here is CATRDSSYEQYF. The CDR3 DNA follows: TGCGCCACTCGGGACAGCTCCTACGAGCAGTACTTC.

The chain carries TRBV5-1 and TRBJ2-3; the match to TRBD1 covers 9 bases. The V gene end was trimmed by 1 base and the J gene end by 3 bases; junction bases not matched to a gene: 3. This CDR3 spans 15 amino acids. The germline gives CDR1 SGHRS, CDR2 YFSETQ. CDR3: CASSLNGQGTDTQYF. The CDR3 DNA follows: TGCGCCAGCAGCTTGAATGGACAGGGGACAGATACGCAGTATTTT.

The chain joins TRBV5-8 to TRBJ2-2; D unclear. The CDR3 runs 12 residues. CDR1 is SGHTS and CDR2 is YDEGEE in the germline V gene. Trimming stripped 4 bases from V and 4 bases from J, with 5 bases between. The CDR3 sequence: CASSRLTGELFF. The CDR3 bases are TGTGCCAGCAGCAGACTCACCGGGGAGCTGTTTTTT.

The V gene is TRBV24-1, the J gene TRBJ1-3, with 9 bases identical to TRBD1. This CDR3 contains 17 residues. Trimming cost V 4 bases and J 2 bases; bases outside gene matches: 8. CDR1 and CDR2 (germline): KGHDR, SFDVKD. The CDR3 spells CATSEATGTGTGNTIYF. The CDR3 nucleotides are TGTGCCACCAGTGAAGCGACCGGGACAGGGACTGGAAACACCATATATTTT.

The chain is built from TRBV28 and TRBJ1-1; D may be TRBD1 (5 bases). The CDR3 is made up of 11 amino acids. In germline, CDR1 is MDHEN, CDR2 SYDVKM. CDR3 protein: CEAGGGTEAFF. The CDR3 DNA is TGTGAGGCCGGGGGTGGTACTGAAGCTTTCTTT. The full variable domain, rest sourced from reference TRBV28 and TRBJ1-1, is DVKVTQSSRYLVKRTGEKVFLECVQDMDHENMFWYRQDPGLGLRLIYFSYDVKMKEKGDIPEGYSVSREKKERFSLILESASTNQTSMYLCEAGGGTEAFFGQGTRLTVV.

As for this clone: In the same sample, other DNA sequences code for this CDR3. This rearrangement joins TRBV27 to TRBJ2-7; 8 nucleotides line up with TRBD2. Per the germline V gene, CDR1 is MNHEY and CDR2 is SMNVEV (reference sequence). CDR3 length: 14 residues. The junction had 7 bases not matched to a gene; V was cut back by 6 bases and J by 3 bases. The DNA of the CDR3 is TGTGCCAGCAGCCTCGATCGGGGGGGCTACGAGCAGTACTTC. It encodes CASSLDRGGYEQYF.